These 7 T cell receptor beta chains were sequenced from one sample in a study of tumor-infiltrating lymphocytes in primary liver carcinoma. Production of TCR beta cDNA used roughly 500 ng total RNA together with a constant-region primer. Three rounds of nested multiplex PCR with slightly modified ARM-PCR produced TCR beta libraries. TRBV1-TRBV30 forward and Cbeta reverse primers drove the first two roughly 10-cycle rounds. TCRdb reanalysed the multiplex PCR reads using MiXCR and keeps one entry per CDR3 protein. This repertoire shows tens of thousands of distinct CDR3 sequences, over 70% found once; its top ten account for 15% to 20%. Both RNA and DNA were isolated together from about 21-30 mg of bulk tissue that had not been sorted. Input material: liver tumor tissue from sampling region 2. Subset of the sample: tumor region T2, inferior pole. These receptors came from a man aged 35 to 55 with primary liver carcinoma and hepatitis B virus infection.

This clonotype was seen once. Compared with germline, one end of the junction differs, possibly owing to a read error. The chain links TRBV25-1 to TRBJ2-6; the D is unclear. The germline CDR1 and CDR2 sequences are MGHDK and SYGVNS. This CDR3 comprises 16 residues. The CDR3 sequence is CASIELGSSGANVLTF. CDR3 DNA: TGTGCCAGCATTGAATTAGGCAGCTCTGGGGCCAACGTCCTGACTTTC.

This clonotype was seen a few times. J is TRBJ1-1 and V is TRBV7-9, with TRBD1 identical over 7 bases. V was clipped by 6 bases and J by 3 bases; unmatched bases: 10. The germline CDR1 and CDR2 sequences are SEHNR and FQNEAQ (reference sequence). The CDR3 consists of 15 residues. This CDR3 reads CASSLPTGMDTEAFF. The CDR3, as DNA: TGTGCCAGCAGTTTACCGACAGGGATGGACACTGAAGCTTTCTTT.

This chain joins TRBV29-1 and TRBJ2-3; tentative D call: TRBD2 (7 bases). Germline V lookup: CDR1 SQVTM, CDR2 ANQGSEA. The CDR3 consists of 13 residues. The ends were cut back, 8 bases at V and 5 bases at J, with 17 bases in the middle. In DNA, the CDR3 is TGCAGCATCAGGACGGGGGGCGTAGATACGCAGTATTTT. This codes for CSIRTGGVDTQYF.

This chain uses TRBV12-3 or TRBV12-4 with TRBJ2-7; D is undetermined. CDR3 length: 11 residues. Trimming pared 10 bases from V and 3 bases from J, leaving 10 bases between. The CDR3 reads CAIGSNYEQYF. CDR3 coding DNA: TGTGCCATCGGTTCAAACTACGAGCAGTACTTC.

The CDR3, as DNA: TGCAGCGTTAACGAAGGCGGTGAGACCGGAGCTTTCTTT. Its translation: CSVNEGGETGAFF. The chain recombines TRBV29-1 with TRBJ1-1, with no clear D. V lost 5 bases and J lost 10, with 20 bases in between. Per germline, CDR1 SQVTM and CDR2 ANQGSEA. This CDR3 comprises 13 residues.

This clonotype was counted at least ten times. The genes are TRBV5-1 and TRBJ2-7; TRBD2 aligns across 8 bases. Germline CDR1 and CDR2: SGHRS and YFSETQ. The CDR3 totals 15 residues. After removal of 0 bases from V and 2 bases from J, the junction contained 4 bases not matched to a gene. The CDR3: CASSLELAGAYEQYF. As DNA, the CDR3 is TGCGCCAGCAGCTTGGAGCTAGCGGGTGCCTACGAGCAGTACTTC. The whole variable domain, remainder taken from reference TRBV5-1 and TRBJ2-7, is KAGVTQTPRYLIKTRGQQVTLSCSPISGHRSVSWYQQTPGQGLQFLFEYFSETQRNKGNFPGRFSGRQFSNSRSEMNVSTLELGDSALYLCASSLELAGAYEQYFGPGTRLTVT.

V is TRBV11-2 and J is TRBJ2-5; 13 positions match TRBD2. Per germline, CDR1 SGHAT and CDR2 FQNNGV. This CDR3 contains 18 residues. The V and J ends lost 7 bases and 5 bases, in that order; junction bases with no gene match: 16. CDR3 sequence reads: CASTSTELAGGNVETQYF. The CDR3 DNA is TGTGCCAGCACCTCCACGGAACTAGCGGGAGGGAATGTCGAGACCCAGTACTTC.